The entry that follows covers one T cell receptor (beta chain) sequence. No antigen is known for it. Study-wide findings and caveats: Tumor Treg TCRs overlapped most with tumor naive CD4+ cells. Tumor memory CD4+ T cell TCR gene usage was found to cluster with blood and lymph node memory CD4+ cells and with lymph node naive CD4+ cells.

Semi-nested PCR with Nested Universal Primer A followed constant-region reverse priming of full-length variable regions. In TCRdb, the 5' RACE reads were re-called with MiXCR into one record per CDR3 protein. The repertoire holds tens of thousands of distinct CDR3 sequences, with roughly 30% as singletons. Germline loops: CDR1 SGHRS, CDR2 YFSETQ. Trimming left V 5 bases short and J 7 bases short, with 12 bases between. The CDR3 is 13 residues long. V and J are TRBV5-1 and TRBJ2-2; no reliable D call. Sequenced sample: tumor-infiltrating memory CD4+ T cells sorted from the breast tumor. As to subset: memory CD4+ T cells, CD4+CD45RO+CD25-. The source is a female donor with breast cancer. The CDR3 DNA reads TGCGCCAGCAGAGAAAGGGATAGCGGGGAGCTGTTTTTT. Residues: CASRERDSGELFF.